This passage covers 18 T cell receptor beta chains from one sample sequenced in a study of T cells expressing NK-cell markers. No DNA is given; TCRdb re-called the 5' RACE reads and lists each CDR3 protein once. Here the sample table reports a few hundred thousand distinct CDR3 sequences. The specimen was blood T cells: a sorted CD56 or NKG2C T cell subset, CD4+ or CD8+ T cells, or bulk PBMC T cells (not recorded which). These receptors were obtained from a man between 18 and 29 years old in good health.

This chain joins TRBV5-1 and TRBJ2-2. Per the germline V gene, CDR1 is SGHRS and CDR2 is YFSETQ. The CDR3 is 14 residues long. The CDR3 region is CASSDTPNTGELFF.

The V call is TRBV3-1, the J call TRBJ2-3. The CDR3 has 12 residues. Looked up from germline, CDR1 is LGHDT and CDR2 is YNNKEL (reference sequence). CDR3 in amino acids: CASSHITDTQYF.

This chain connects TRBV30 to TRBJ2-1; the D call from TCRdb, TRBD2, cannot be confirmed without DNA. Germline values: CDR1 GTSNPN, CDR2 SVGIG (reference sequence). The CDR3 runs 12 residues. CDR3: CAWMQAGGPVFF.

The J gene is TRBJ2-3, the V gene TRBV9; TCRdb gives TRBD2 as the D gene, but with no DNA this cannot be confirmed. The CDR3 loop spans 15 amino acids. CDR1 is SGDLS and CDR2 is YYNGEE in the germline V gene. The CDR3 here is CASSLSGKRTDTQYF.

CDR3 sequence reads: CATSAFPYQETQYF. The gene calls are TRBV24-1 and TRBJ2-5. CDR1 and CDR2 from the germline V gene are KGHDR and SFDVKD. This CDR3 has 14 residues.

The rearrangement links TRBV12-3 or TRBV12-4 to TRBJ1-1; TCRdb gives TRBD1 as the D gene, but with no DNA this cannot be confirmed. The CDR3 is 15 amino acids. The CDR3 spells CASSPPGGMNTEAFF.

V and J are TRBV15 and TRBJ2-1; TCRdb picks TRBD2, but there is no DNA to check that call. The CDR3 covers 18 residues. Germline loops: CDR1 LNHNV, CDR2 YYDKDF (reference sequence). The CDR3 sequence: CATSRTTSGESSYNEQFF.

The chain couples TRBV29-1 to TRBJ2-1; the D call of TRBD1 rests on TCRdb alone, since no DNA is present to check it. The CDR3 consists of 16 residues. Germline V gene data show CDR1 as SQVTM and CDR2 as ANQGSEA. CDR3 residues: CSVDLTGGVSYNEQFF.

The rearrangement uses TRBV11-3 and TRBJ2-1; TCRdb proposes TRBD2, but this gene call is untestable without DNA. Germline CDR1 SGHNT, CDR2 YENEEA. The CDR3 has 14 amino acids. The CDR3 is CASSLGPASGEQFF.

This chain links TRBV12-3 or TRBV12-4 with TRBJ2-3; the TCRdb D gene call, TRBD2, has no DNA to confirm it. The CDR3 is made up of 14 amino acids. This CDR3 reads CASSQRDYKDTQYF.

The J gene is TRBJ2-6, the V gene TRBV5-1; the D call from TCRdb, TRBD1, cannot be confirmed without DNA. CDR1 is SGHRS and CDR2 is YFSETQ in the germline V gene. The CDR3 loop spans 13 amino acids. The CDR3 here is CASSNSGGTVLTF.

The chain combines TRBV29-1 with TRBJ2-1; without DNA, the TCRdb call of TRBD2 cannot be checked. The CDR3 length is 16 residues. Germline values: CDR1 SQVTM, CDR2 ANQGSEA. This CDR3 is CSVEDPTSGRAREQFF.

This chain joins TRBV20-1 and TRBJ2-7; TCRdb selects TRBD2, and the lack of DNA leaves this call unchecked. This CDR3 spans 18 amino acids. Germline V gene lookup returns CDR1 DFQATT and CDR2 SNEGSKA (reference sequence). CDR3 residues: CSARARDRGTSGRSGQYF.

The chain joins TRBV12-3 or TRBV12-4 to TRBJ1-3; TCRdb lists TRBD1, though no DNA is available to test this call. This CDR3 is 15 amino acids long. The CDR3 is CASRKGFLSGNTIYF.

This chain joins TRBV5-6 and TRBJ2-6. The CDR3 is 16 residues long. The V gene's germline CDR1 is SGHDT and CDR2 YYEEEE. CDR3 sequence reads: CASSFFDFSGANVLTF.

This sequence joins TRBV7-8 and TRBJ2-5; the D call from TCRdb, TRBD2, cannot be confirmed without DNA. This CDR3 has 15 residues. Looked up from germline, CDR1 is SGHVS and CDR2 is FQNEAQ. The CDR3 protein is CASSLHEGIGETQYF. Filled out from reference TRBV7-8 and TRBJ2-5, the complete variable domain reads GAGVSQSPRYKVAKRGQDVALRCDPISGHVSLFWYQQALGQGPEFLTYFQNEAQLDKSGLPSDRFFAERPEGSVSTLKIQRTQQEDSAVYLCASSLHEGIGETQYFGPGTRLLVL.

The chain is built from TRBV20-1 and TRBJ2-7; TCRdb names TRBD2, which stays unverified in the absence of DNA. Germline-derived CDR1 and CDR2 are DFQATT and SNEGSKA (reference sequence). The length of the CDR3 is 15 residues. CDR3 sequence reads: CSAYKREGRLDEQYF.

V gene TRBV7-2 combines with J gene TRBJ1-1. This CDR3 has 12 residues. Germline CDR1 is SGHTA and CDR2 is FQGNSA. CDR3: CASQIPNTEAFF. The complete variable domain, with remaining parts taken from reference TRBV7-2 and TRBJ1-1, reads GAGVSQSPSNKVTEKGKDVELRCDPISGHTALYWYRQSLGQGLEFLIYFQGNSAPDKSGLPSDRFSAERTGGSVSTLTIQRTQQEDSAVYLCASQIPNTEAFFGQGTRLTVV.